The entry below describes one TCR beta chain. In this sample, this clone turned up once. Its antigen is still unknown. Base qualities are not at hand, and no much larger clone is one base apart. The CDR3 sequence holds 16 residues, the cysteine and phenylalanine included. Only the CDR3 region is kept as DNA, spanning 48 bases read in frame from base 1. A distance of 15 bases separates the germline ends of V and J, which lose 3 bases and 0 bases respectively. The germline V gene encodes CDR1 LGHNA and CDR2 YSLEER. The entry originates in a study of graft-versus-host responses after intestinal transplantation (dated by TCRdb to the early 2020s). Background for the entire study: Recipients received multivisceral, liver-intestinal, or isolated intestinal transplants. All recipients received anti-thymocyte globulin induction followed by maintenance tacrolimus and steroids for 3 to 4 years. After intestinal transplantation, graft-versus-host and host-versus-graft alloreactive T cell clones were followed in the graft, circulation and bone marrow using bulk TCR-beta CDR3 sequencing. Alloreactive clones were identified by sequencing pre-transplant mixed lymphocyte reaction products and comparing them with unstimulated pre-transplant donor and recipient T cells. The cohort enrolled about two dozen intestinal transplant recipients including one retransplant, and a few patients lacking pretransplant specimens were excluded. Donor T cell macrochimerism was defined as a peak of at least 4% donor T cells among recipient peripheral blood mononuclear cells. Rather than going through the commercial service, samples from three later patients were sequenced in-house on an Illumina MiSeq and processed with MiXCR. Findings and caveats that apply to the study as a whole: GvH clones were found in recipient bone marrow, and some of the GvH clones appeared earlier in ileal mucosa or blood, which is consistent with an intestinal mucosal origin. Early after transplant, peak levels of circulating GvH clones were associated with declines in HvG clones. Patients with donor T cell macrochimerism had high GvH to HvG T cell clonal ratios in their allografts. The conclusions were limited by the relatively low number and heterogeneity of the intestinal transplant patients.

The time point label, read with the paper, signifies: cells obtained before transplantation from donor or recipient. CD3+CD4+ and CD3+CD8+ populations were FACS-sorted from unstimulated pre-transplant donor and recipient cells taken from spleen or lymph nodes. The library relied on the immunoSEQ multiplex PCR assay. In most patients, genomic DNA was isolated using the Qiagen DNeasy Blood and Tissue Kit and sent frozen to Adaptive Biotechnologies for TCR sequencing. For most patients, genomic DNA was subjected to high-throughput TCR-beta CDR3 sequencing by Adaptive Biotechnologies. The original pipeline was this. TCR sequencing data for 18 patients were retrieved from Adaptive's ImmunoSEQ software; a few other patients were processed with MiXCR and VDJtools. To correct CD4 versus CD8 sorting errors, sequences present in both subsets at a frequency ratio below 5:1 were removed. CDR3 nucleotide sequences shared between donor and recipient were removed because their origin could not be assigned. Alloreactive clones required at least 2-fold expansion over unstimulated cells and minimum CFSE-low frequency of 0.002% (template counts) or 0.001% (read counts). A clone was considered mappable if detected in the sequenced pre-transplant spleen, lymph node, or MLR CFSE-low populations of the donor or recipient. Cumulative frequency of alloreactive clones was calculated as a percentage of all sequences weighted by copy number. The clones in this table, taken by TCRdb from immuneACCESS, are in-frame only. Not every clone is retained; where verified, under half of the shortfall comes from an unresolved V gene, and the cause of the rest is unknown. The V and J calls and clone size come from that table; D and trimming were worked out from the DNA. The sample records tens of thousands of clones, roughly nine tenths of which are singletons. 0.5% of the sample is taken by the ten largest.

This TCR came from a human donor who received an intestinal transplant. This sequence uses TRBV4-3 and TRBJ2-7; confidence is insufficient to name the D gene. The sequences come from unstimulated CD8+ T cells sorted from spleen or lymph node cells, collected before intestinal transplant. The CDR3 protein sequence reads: CASSHRWSSSSYEQYF. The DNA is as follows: TGCGCCAGCAGCCATCGGTGGAGCAGCTCCTCCTACGAGCAGTACTTC.